This T cell receptor beta chain emerged from a study of T cells after yellow fever vaccination. At the level of the study: SMART-Seq v4 Ultra Low Input served to prepare low-cell-number fractions. Findings of the study overall: The CD4 compartment and the CD8 compartment contained a small share of clonotypes in common. Clones that expanded after primary vaccination mostly reappeared after the booster (just over 95% CD4, 88% CD8).

Germline V gene lookup returns CDR1 SGHDT and CDR2 YYEEEE. Trimming stripped 2 bases from V and 4 bases from J, with 9 bases between. The length of the CDR3 is 14 residues. One entry per CDR3 protein results from TCRdb running MiXCR on the 5' RACE reads. This repertoire shows 200,000 to 250,000 distinct CDR3 sequences, roughly 3% found once; its top ten account for approximately 3%. This clonotype came up many times. No antigen is known for it. Material: CD4+ T cells sorted from PBMCs, obtained 10 days after the yellow fever booster vaccination. The chain links TRBV5-6 to TRBJ1-4, with D unresolved. This TCR derives from a young man who received the YFV17D yellow fever vaccine. CDR3 protein: CASSLAGVNEKLFF. Here the CDR3 DNA reads TGTGCCAGCAGCTTAGCAGGAGTTAATGAAAAACTGTTTTTT.